This TCR beta chain was obtained from a study of CD8+CD57+ T cells in acquired aplastic anemia. Study-wide context: Average DNA yield from sorted CD4+ and CD8+ cells was approximately 3 ug.

With respect to this clonotype: A much larger clone lies one base from this, so it may be a read error.

CDR3 and TCR beta VDJ profiling relied on genomic DNA as the template. Each CDR3 protein gets one entry after TCRdb re-called the reads with MiXCR. The sample shows a few hundred thousand distinct CDR3 sequences, around 49% of them seen only once. In patients chosen for sequencing, flow cytometry had shown CD8+CD57+ cell expansion. This CDR3 is built from 14 residues. Germline V gene lookup returns CDR1 SNHLY and CDR2 FYNNEI. The sequence was collected from a human donor with aplastic anemia. This chain joins TRBV2 and TRBJ1-1, with a tentative D call TRBD1 (5 bases). The sample consisted of sorted CD4+, CD8+, or CD8+CD57+ T cells (not recorded which) from PBMCs. The CDR3 DNA follows: TGTGCCAGCAGCTGGGACTCCCTGAACACTGAAGCTTCCTTT. Translated, it gives CASSWDSLNTEASF.